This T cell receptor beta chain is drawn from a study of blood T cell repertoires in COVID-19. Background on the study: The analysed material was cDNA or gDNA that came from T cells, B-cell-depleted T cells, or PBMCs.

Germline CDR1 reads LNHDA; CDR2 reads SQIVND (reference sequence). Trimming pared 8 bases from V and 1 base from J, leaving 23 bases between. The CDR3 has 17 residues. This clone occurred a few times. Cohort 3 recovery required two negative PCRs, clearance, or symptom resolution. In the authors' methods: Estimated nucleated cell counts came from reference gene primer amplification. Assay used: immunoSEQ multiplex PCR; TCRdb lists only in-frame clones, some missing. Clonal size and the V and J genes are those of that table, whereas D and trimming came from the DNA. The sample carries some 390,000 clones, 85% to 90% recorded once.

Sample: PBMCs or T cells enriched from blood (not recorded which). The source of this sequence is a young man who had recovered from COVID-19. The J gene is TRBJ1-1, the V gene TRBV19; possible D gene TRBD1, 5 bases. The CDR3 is CASSPWASGRQNTEAFF. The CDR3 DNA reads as TGTGCCAGTTCCCCCTGGGCGTCAGGGCGACAGAACACTGAAGCTTTCTTT.